The 22 T cell receptor beta chains in this list originate from one sample, sequenced in a study of prognosis after radiotherapy for stage I lung cancer (dated by TCRdb to about 2021). The instrument was an Illumina HiSeq 3000. Two rounds of multiplex PCR were performed to amplify the TCR beta CDR3 region from genomic DNA. The first PCR round used primers specific to each TRBV and TRBJ gene, with sequences filed in Chinese patent CN105087789A. In-frame beta chains were kept once TCRdb had trimmed the public reads at Q25 with fastp and called clones with MiXCR. Duplicate CDR3 protein sequences are folded into a single record with the most common DNA and genes. This sample lists over 20,000 distinct CDR3 sequences; 35% to 40% were detected once. In total, the top ten clones hold 60% to 65% of the sample. The sample consisted of PBMCs, taken before or after stereotactic body radiation therapy (not recorded which). These receptor sequences come from a donor of 50 years or more with non-small cell lung cancer.

This clonotype has at least ten counts. This sequence joins TRBV24-1 and TRBJ2-2, with 8 nucleotides matching TRBD1. Losses at the gene ends were 0 bases for V and 4 bases for J; bases not matched to a gene: 3. The CDR3 runs to 16 residues. Germline V gene lookup returns CDR1 KGHDR and CDR2 SFDVKD. Written as DNA, the CDR3 is TGTGCCACCAGTGATTTGCGCGGACAGGGCACCGGGGAGCTGTTTTTT. This encodes CATSDLRGQGTGELFF.

The chain carries TRBV5-4 and TRBJ2-1; a possible D gene is TRBD2 (6 bases). The V and J ends lost 0 bases and 0 bases respectively, with 13 bases between them. CDR3 length: 17 residues. Germline assignment: CDR1 SGHNT and CDR2 YYREEE (reference sequence). The CDR3 here is CASSLADVGLSYNEQFF. The CDR3 DNA follows: TGTGCCAGCAGCTTGGCTGACGTGGGACTCTCCTACAATGAGCAGTTCTTC. The full variable domain, in which reference TRBV5-4 and TRBJ2-1 provide the parts outside the CDR3, is ETGVTQSPTHLIKTRGQQVTLRCSSQSGHNTVSWYQQALGQGPQFIFQYYREEENGRGNFPPRFSGLQFPNYSSELNVNALELDDSALYLCASSLADVGLSYNEQFFGPGTRLTVL.

J is TRBJ2-1 and V is TRBV5-6; perhaps TRBD2 as D (5 bases). Germline V lookup: CDR1 SGHDT, CDR2 YYEEEE. Trimming took 0 bases from V and 5 from J, leaving 15 bases between them. The CDR3 runs to 16 residues. The CDR3 sequence is CASSLGGGGPHNEQFF. DNA of the CDR3: TGTGCCAGCAGCTTGGGTGGCGGCGGGCCTCACAATGAGCAGTTCTTC.

In its sample, this clonotype was seen many times. The J gene is TRBJ2-3, the V gene TRBV18; the D is unclear. V was clipped by 6 bases and J by 5 bases, with 9 bases between them. Germline lookup yields CDR1 KGHSH and CDR2 LQKENI. The CDR3 extends over 12 amino acids. CDR3 loop: CASSPSRDTQYF. The CDR3, as DNA: TGTGCCAGCTCCCCCTCGCGAGATACGCAGTATTTT.

Regarding this clonotype: One end of the junction is discordant with germline, which a read error may explain. J is TRBJ2-7 and V is TRBV29-1, with TRBD2 identical over 8 bases. The germline gives CDR1 SQVTM, CDR2 ANQGSEA. The CDR3 runs 14 residues. The CDR3 nucleotides are TGCAGCGTGGAGTTAGCGGGGCTAACCTACGATCAGTACTTC. Encoded protein: CSVELAGLTYDQYF.

With regard to this clonotype: A read error is likely here: a far larger clone is one base away. The V call is TRBV6-5, the J call TRBJ2-1, with 7 bases identical to TRBD1. The CDR3 contains 13 residues. Germline lookup yields CDR1 MNHEY and CDR2 SVGAGI. Losses at the gene ends were 10 bases for V and 12 bases for J; bases not matched to a gene: 15. The DNA for the CDR3 is TGTGCCAACAATACAGGCTCAGGGGGTCGGCAGTTCTTC. Protein sequence: CANNTGSGGRQFF.

This clonotype was observed many times. V gene TRBV5-1 combines with J gene TRBJ2-5; TRBD2 matches 7 bases. With V trimmed by 1 base and J by 2 bases, 8 bases remained unmatched. Germline CDR1 reads SGHRS; CDR2 reads YFSETQ. The CDR3 has 16 residues. CDR3 nucleotides: TGCGCCAGCAGCTTGTCCCCCGGAGCGGGACAAGAGACCCAGTACTTC. Its protein product is CASSLSPGAGQETQYF.

Comment on this clonotype: A far bigger clonotype differs at one base, so this is likely a read error. The rearrangement joins TRBV7-9 to TRBJ1-2; 10 nucleotides match TRBD1. Germline CDR1 reads SEHNR; CDR2 reads FQNEAQ (reference sequence). The trim removed 4 bases at V and 7 bases at J, leaving 9 bases unmatched. The CDR3 sequence is 15 residues long. The DNA of the CDR3 is TGTGCCAGCAGCTACTCCTGGACAGGGGGAGGTGGCTACACCTTC. This codes for CASSYSWTGGGGYTF.

The chain couples TRBV28 to TRBJ1-5; D gene uncertain. The CDR3 is made up of 16 amino acids. V lost 5 bases and J 5 bases, leaving 19 bases between the germline ends. Germline V lookup: CDR1 MDHEN, CDR2 SYDVKM. As DNA, the CDR3 is TGTGCCAGCAGTCCCCGGAGAGGGTATACATATCAGCCCCAGCATTTT. It encodes CASSPRRGYTYQPQHF.

This clonotype was detected ten times or more. The chain employs TRBV15 and TRBJ1-1, with TRBD1 matching over 11 bases. V shed 5 bases, J shed 2 bases, and the junction held 7 bases outside the gene matches. The CDR3 is made up of 16 amino acids. The germline V gene has CDR1 LNHNV and CDR2 YYDKDF (reference sequence). In DNA form, the CDR3 reads TGTGCCACCAGCCAGTGGGGGACAGGGGGAAACACTGAAGCTTTCTTT. This sequence encodes CATSQWGTGGNTEAFF.

In its sample, this clonotype is medium-sized. J is TRBJ1-2 and V is TRBV15; TRBD1 might be the D (5 bases). This CDR3 is 14 amino acids long. V gave up 5 bases and J gave up 4 bases, with 14 bases separating them. Germline V CDR1 and CDR2: LNHNV, YYDKDF (reference sequence). The CDR3 DNA sequence: TGTGCCACCAGCTCCTACGGGGGTAGCTATGGCTACACCTTC. Translation gives CATSSYGGSYGYTF.

In its sample, this clonotype was seen many times. The chain is built from TRBV5-5 and TRBJ2-6; 10 bases are a match to TRBD1. Germline CDR1 reads SGHKS; CDR2 reads YYEKEE (reference sequence). V trimming: 5 bases; J trimming: 4 bases; junction bases outside the gene matches: 15. The CDR3 runs 19 residues. The CDR3 loop is CASSLPRQGAGGGANVLTF. The CDR3 DNA follows: TGTGCCAGCAGTTTGCCGCGACAGGGGGCCGGAGGGGGGGCCAACGTCCTGACTTTC.

V and J are TRBV12-3 or TRBV12-4 and TRBJ2-1, with 11 nucleotides matching TRBD2. The CDR3 is made up of 17 amino acids. Trimming removed 3 bases from V and 0 bases from J; junction bases left unmatched: 4. CDR3 DNA sequence: TGTGCCAGCAGTTTTTTACTAGCGGGAGTCTCCTACAATGAGCAGTTCTTC. Its translation is CASSFLLAGVSYNEQFF.

This clonotype was seen repeatedly, ten times or more. The chain combines TRBV7-9 with TRBJ2-5, with D perhaps TRBD1 (6 bases). The CDR3 is 13 amino acids. In germline, CDR1 is SEHNR, CDR2 FQNEAQ (reference sequence). With 11 bases removed from V and 5 bases from J, the gap between germline ends came to 18 bases. The CDR3 DNA follows: TGTGCCGCGAACACCAACAGGGAGGAGACCCAGTACTTC. Amino acids: CAANTNREETQYF. The variable domain in full, completed from reference TRBV7-9 and TRBJ2-5, reads DTGVSQNPRHKITKRGQNVTFRCDPISEHNRLYWYRQTLGQGPEFLTYFQNEAQLEKSRLLSDRFSAERPKGSFSTLEIQRTEQGDSAMYLCAANTNREETQYFGPGTRLLVL.

At least ten counts were recorded for this clonotype. The chain combines TRBV11-3 with TRBJ2-1, with TRBD2 identical over 13 bases. This CDR3 spans 15 amino acids. J gave up 9 bases and V 5 bases, and 7 bases lay outside the gene matches. Germline loops: CDR1 SGHNT, CDR2 YENEEA. The CDR3 region has the DNA TGTGCCAGCAGCCGGACTAGCGGGAGTAGAGGTGAGCAGTTCTTC. It translates to CASSRTSGSRGEQFF.

V gene TRBV7-3 combines with J gene TRBJ1-1; tentative D call: TRBD1 (6 bases). V gave up 8 bases and J gave up 1 base, with 20 bases separating them. Germline CDR1 and CDR2: SGHTA and FQGTGA. This CDR3 spans 16 amino acids. The CDR3 region is CASSLPGQSANTEAFF. In DNA, the CDR3 is TGTGCCAGCTCTCTCCCCGGACAGTCGGCGAACACTGAAGCTTTCTTT. The variable domain in full, completed from reference TRBV7-3 and TRBJ1-1, reads GAGVSQTPSNKVTEKGKYVELRCDPISGHTALYWYRQSLGQGPEFLIYFQGTGAADDSGLPNDRFFAVRPEGSVSTLKIQRTERGDSAVYLCASSLPGQSANTEAFFGQGTRLTVV.

The chain links TRBV10-2 to TRBJ2-5; D unresolved. CDR1 and CDR2 from the germline V gene are WSHSY and SAAADI. Trimming pared 10 bases from V and 5 bases from J, leaving 20 bases between. This CDR3 has 14 amino acids. The CDR3 bases are TGCGCCACGACCCGGGTCCCTCGTGCGGAGACCCAGTACTTC. It is translated as CATTRVPRAETQYF.

About this clonotype: Since a far larger clone is one base different, this is likely a read error. This chain connects TRBV24-1 to TRBJ2-7, with D possibly being TRBD1 (5 bases). The length of the CDR3 is 14 residues. Germline V lookup: CDR1 KGHDR, CDR2 SFDVKD. Trimming left V 2 bases short and J 10 bases short, with 17 bases between. The CDR3 region is CATSDSQGFDTQYF. Here the CDR3 DNA reads TGTGCCACCAGTGATTCGCAGGGTTTCGATACCCAGTACTTC.

Worth noting for this clonotype: One end of the junction is discordant with germline, which a read error may explain. The rearrangement uses TRBV25-1 and TRBJ2-1, with unresolved D. The CDR3 is made up of 16 amino acids. Germline CDR1 reads MGHDK; CDR2 reads SYGVNS. The CDR3 coding sequence is TGTGCCAGCAGTATGGCAGGATTAAGCTCCTACAATGAGCAATTCTTC. Its translation: CASSMAGLSSYNEQFF.

This clonotype was observed at least ten times. V usage is TRBV9 and J usage is TRBJ2-2; TRBD2 aligns across 10 bases. The CDR3 runs 17 residues. V shed 2 bases, J shed 3 bases, and the junction held 7 bases outside the gene matches. CDR1 SGDLS and CDR2 YYNGEE come from the germline V gene. CDR3 sequence: CASSVGAGGPHTGELFF. DNA of the CDR3: TGTGCCAGCAGCGTTGGAGCGGGAGGGCCCCACACCGGGGAGCTGTTTTTT.

This clonotype has a count of ten or more. This chain connects TRBV28 to TRBJ1-1; TRBD1 matches at 12 bases. The trim removed 6 bases at V and 3 bases at J, leaving 8 bases unmatched. CDR3 length: 16 residues. The V gene's germline CDR1 is MDHEN and CDR2 SYDVKM. CDR3 protein: CASSLPGQGADTEAFF. In DNA, the CDR3 is TGTGCCAGCAGCCTGCCGGGACAGGGGGCGGACACTGAAGCTTTCTTT. Using reference TRBV28 and TRBJ1-1 for the parts outside the CDR3, the full variable domain is DVKVTQSSRYLVKRTGEKVFLECVQDMDHENMFWYRQDPGLGLRLIYFSYDVKMKEKGDIPEGYSVSREKKERFSLILESASTNQTSMYLCASSLPGQGADTEAFFGQGTRLTVV.

This clonotype appeared many times. This chain uses TRBV20-1 with TRBJ2-1, with TRBD2 matching 10 bases. V shed 0 bases and J 6 bases; nucleotides not matched to a gene: 2. This CDR3 contains 14 residues. The germline gives CDR1 DFQATT, CDR2 SNEGSKA (reference sequence). CDR3 region: CSAREAGGPNEQFF. The DNA of the CDR3 is TGCAGTGCTAGAGAAGCGGGAGGGCCCAATGAGCAGTTCTTC.